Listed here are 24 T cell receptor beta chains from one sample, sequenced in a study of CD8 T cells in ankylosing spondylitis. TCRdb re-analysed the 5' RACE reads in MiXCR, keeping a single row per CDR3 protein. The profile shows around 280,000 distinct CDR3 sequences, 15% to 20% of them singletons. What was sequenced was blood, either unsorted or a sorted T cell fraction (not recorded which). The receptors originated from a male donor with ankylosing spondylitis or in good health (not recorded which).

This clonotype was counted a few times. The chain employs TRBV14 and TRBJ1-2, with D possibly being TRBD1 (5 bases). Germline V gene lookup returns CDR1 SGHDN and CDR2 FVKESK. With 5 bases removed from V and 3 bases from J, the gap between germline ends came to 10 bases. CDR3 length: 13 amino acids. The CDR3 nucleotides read TGTGCCAGCAGCGTACAGGTCGACTATGGCTACACCTTC. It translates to CASSVQVDYGYTF. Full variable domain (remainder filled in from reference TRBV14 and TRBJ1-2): EAGVTQFPSHSVIEKGQTVTLRCDPISGHDNLYWYRRVMGKEIKFLLHFVKESKQDESGMPNNRFLAERTGGTYSTLKVQPAELEDSGVYFCASSVQVDYGYTFGSGTRLTVV.

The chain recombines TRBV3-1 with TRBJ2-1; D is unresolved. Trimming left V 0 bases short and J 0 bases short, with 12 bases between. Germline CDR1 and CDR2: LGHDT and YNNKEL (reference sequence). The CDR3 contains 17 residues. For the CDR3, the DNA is TGTGCCAGCAGCCAAGATCGTACGTCGAACTCCTACAATGAGCAGTTCTTC. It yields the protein CASSQDRTSNSYNEQFF.

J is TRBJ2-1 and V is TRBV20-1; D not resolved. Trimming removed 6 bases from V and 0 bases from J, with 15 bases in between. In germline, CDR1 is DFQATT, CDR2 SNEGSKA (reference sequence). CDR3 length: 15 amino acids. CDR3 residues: CSAADAGSSYNEQFF. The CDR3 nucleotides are TGCAGTGCCGCGGACGCCGGATCCTCCTACAATGAGCAGTTCTTC.

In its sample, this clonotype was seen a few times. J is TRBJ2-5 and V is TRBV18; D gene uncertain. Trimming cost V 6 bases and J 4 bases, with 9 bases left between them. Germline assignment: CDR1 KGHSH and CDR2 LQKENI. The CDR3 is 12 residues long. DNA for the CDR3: TGTGCCAGCTCCACCAGTCGAGAGACCCAGTACTTC. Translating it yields CASSTSRETQYF.

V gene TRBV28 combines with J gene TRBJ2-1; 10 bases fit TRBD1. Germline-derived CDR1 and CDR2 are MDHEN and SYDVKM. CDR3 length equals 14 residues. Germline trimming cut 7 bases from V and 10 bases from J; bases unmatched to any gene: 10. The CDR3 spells CASNRDRGVGEQFF. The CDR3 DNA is TGTGCCAGCAACCGGGACAGGGGAGTTGGGGAGCAGTTCTTC.

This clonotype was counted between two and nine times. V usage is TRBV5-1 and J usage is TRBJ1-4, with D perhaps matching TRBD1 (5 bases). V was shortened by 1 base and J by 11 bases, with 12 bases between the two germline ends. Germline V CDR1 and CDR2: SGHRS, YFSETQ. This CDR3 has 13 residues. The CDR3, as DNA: TGCGCCAGCAGCTTGACCCAGGGTGACAAACTGTTTTTT. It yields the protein CASSLTQGDKLFF.

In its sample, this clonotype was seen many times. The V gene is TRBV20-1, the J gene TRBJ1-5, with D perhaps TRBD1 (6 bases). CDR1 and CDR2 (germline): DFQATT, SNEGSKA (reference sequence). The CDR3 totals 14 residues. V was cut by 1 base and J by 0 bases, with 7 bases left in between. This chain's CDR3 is CSARGGPSNQPQHF. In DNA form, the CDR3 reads TGCAGTGCTAGAGGGGGGCCTAGCAATCAGCCCCAGCATTTT.

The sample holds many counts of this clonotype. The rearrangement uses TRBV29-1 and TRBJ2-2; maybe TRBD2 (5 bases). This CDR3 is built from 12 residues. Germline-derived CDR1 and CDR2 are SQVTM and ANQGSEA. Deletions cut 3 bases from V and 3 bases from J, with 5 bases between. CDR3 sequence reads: CSVEEDTGELFF. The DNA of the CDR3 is TGCAGCGTTGAGGAGGACACCGGGGAGCTGTTTTTT.

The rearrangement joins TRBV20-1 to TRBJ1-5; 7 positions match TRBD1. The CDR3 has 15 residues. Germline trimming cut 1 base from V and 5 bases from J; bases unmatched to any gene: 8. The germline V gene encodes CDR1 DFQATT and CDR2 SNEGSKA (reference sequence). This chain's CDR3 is CSARGLGGIDQPQHF. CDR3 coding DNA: TGCAGTGCTAGAGGGTTAGGGGGCATCGATCAGCCCCAGCATTTT.

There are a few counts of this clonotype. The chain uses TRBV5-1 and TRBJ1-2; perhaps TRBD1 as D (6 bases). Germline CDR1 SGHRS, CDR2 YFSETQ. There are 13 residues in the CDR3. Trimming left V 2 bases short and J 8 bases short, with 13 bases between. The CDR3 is CASSFTQGRGYTF. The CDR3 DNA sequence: TGCGCCAGCAGCTTCACACAGGGTAGAGGCTACACCTTC. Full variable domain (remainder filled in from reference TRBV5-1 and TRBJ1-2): KAGVTQTPRYLIKTRGQQVTLSCSPISGHRSVSWYQQTPGQGLQFLFEYFSETQRNKGNFPGRFSGRQFSNSRSEMNVSTLELGDSALYLCASSFTQGRGYTFGSGTRLTVV.

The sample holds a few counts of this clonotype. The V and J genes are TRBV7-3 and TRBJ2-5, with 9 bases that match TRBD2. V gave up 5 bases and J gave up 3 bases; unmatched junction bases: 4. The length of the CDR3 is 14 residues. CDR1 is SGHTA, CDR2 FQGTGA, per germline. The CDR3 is CASSRGREEETQYF. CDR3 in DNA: TGTGCCAGCAGCCGCGGGAGGGAGGAAGAGACCCAGTACTTC.

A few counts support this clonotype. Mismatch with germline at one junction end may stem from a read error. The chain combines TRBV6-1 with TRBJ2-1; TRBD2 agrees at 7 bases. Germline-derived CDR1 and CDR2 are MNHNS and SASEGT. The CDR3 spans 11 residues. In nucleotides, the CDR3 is TGTGCCAGCAATACGGGGGGAATCTGGGTCTTC. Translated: CASNTGGIWVF.

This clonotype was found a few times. This chain's CDR3 is CSVLADGEDTQYF. CDR3 in DNA: TGCAGCGTACTGGCGGACGGGGAGGATACGCAGTATTTT. V is TRBV29-1 and J is TRBJ2-3; D possibly corresponds to TRBD2 (5 bases). V was trimmed by 6 bases and J by 6 bases, leaving 16 bases between them. Germline V gives CDR1 SQVTM, CDR2 ANQGSEA. The CDR3 sequence is 13 residues long.

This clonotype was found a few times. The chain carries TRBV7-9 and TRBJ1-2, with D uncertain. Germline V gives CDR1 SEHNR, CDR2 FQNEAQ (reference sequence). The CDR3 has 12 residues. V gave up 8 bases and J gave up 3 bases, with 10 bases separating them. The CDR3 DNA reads TGTGCCAGCGTGGAGACCGACTATGGCTACACCTTC. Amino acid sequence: CASVETDYGYTF.

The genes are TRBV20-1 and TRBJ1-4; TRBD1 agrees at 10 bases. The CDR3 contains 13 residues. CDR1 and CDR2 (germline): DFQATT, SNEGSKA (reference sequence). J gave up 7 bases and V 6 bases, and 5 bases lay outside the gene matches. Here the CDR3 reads CSATTGGGEKLFF. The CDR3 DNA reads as TGCAGTGCAACGACAGGGGGCGGTGAAAAACTGTTTTTT.

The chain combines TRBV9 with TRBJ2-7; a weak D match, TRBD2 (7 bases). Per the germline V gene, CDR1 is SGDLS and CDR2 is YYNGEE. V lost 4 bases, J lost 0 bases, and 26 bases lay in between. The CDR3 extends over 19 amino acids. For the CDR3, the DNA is TGTGCCAGCAGCCCCGAATCGGGGAGGGGGAAGTTCCCCTCCTACGAGCAGTACGTC. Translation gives CASSPESGRGKFPSYEQYV.

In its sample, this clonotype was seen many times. The CDR3: CASSHPRLDEQFF. As DNA, the CDR3 is TGTGCCAGCAGCCACCCTCGTCTGGATGAGCAGTTCTTC. V gene TRBV3-1 combines with J gene TRBJ2-1, with D uncertain. The germline V and J ends were trimmed by 3 bases and 8 bases, with 11 bases remaining between them. Germline lookup yields CDR1 LGHDT and CDR2 YNNKEL (reference sequence). The CDR3 loop spans 13 amino acids.

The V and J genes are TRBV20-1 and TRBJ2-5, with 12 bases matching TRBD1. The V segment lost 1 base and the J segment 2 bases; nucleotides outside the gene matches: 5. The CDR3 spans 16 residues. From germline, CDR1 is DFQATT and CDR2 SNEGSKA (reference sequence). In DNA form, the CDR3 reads TGCAGTGCTAGAGCGCGGGACAGGGGGCCTCAAGAGACCCAGTACTTC. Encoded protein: CSARARDRGPQETQYF.

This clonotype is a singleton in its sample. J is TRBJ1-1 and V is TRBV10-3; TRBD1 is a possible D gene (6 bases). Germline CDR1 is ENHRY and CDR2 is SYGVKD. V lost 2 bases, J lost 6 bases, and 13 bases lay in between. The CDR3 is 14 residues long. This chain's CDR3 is CAISEPEQGAEAFF. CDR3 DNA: TGTGCCATCAGTGAGCCAGAACAGGGCGCTGAAGCTTTCTTT.

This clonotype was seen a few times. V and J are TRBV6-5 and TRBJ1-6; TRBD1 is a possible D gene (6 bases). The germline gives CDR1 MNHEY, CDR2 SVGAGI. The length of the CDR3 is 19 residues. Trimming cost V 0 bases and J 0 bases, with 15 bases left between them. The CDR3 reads CASSYSGAGTGSYNSPLHF. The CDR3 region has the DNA TGTGCCAGCAGTTACTCGGGGGCAGGGACCGGCTCCTATAATTCACCCCTCCACTTT.

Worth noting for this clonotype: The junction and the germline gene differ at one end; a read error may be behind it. The CDR3 DNA reads as TGTGCCAGCAGCCGAGCCGGGACAGGGGGGAACCCTGAAGCTTTCTTT. Translating it yields CASSRAGTGGNPEAFF. This rearrangement joins TRBV7-9 to TRBJ1-1, with TRBD1 matching over 11 bases. This CDR3 has 16 amino acids. Looked up from germline, CDR1 is SEHNR and CDR2 is FQNEAQ (reference sequence). Filled out from reference TRBV7-9 and TRBJ1-1, the complete variable domain reads DTGVSQNPRHKITKRGQNVTFRCDPISEHNRLYWYRQTLGQGPEFLTYFQNEAQLEKSRLLSDRFSAERPKGSFSTLEIQRTEQGDSAMYLCASSRAGTGGNPEAFFGQGTRLTVV.

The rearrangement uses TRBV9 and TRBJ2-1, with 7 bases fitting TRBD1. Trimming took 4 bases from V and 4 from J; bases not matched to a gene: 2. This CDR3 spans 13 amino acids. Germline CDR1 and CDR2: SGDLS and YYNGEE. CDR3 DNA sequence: TGTGCCAGCAGCCAGGGGGTTTACAATGAGCAGTTCTTC. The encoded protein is CASSQGVYNEQFF.

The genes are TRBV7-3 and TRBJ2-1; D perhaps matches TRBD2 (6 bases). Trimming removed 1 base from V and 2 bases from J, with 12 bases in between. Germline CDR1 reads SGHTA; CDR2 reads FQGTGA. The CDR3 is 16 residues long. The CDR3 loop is CASSLKVLAPYNEQFF. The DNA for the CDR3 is TGTGCCAGCAGCTTAAAAGTTCTAGCGCCCTACAATGAGCAGTTCTTC.

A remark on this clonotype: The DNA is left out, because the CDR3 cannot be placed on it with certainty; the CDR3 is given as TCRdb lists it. Here the CDR3 reads CSVAAGTSAFF. The rearrangement uses TRBV29-1 and TRBJ2-1; TRBD2, the table's D call, lacks a check against the DNA. Germline V CDR1 and CDR2: SQVTM, ANQGSEA. The CDR3 is 11 residues long, ends included.